The 16 T cell receptor beta chains below were found in one sample sequenced in a study of CD8 T cells in Susac syndrome. Random hexamers were used to reverse transcribe 0.5 to 1 ug of RNA. TCRdb ran MiXCR on the immunoSEQ multiplex PCR reads and lists one entry per CDR3 protein. The repertoire consists of about 150,000 distinct CDR3 sequences, with 95% occurring once and the leading ten covering roughly 0.2%. The sequencing sample was made of CD8+ T cells from PBMCs. Receptors originate from a human donor with Susac syndrome.

The gene calls are TRBV2 and TRBJ2-1; no definite D call. This CDR3 has 11 residues. Germline values: CDR1 SNHLY, CDR2 FYNNEI. V gave up 4 bases and J gave up 8 bases, with 6 bases separating them. The CDR3, as DNA: TGTGCCAGCAGTGGCGTCTATGAGCAGTTCTTC. Translating it yields CASSGVYEQFF. Drawing the rest from reference TRBV2 and TRBJ2-1, the complete variable domain is EPEVTQTPSHQVTQMGQEVILRCVPISNHLYFYWYRQILGQKVEFLVSFYNNEISEKSEIFDDQFSVERPDGSNFTLKIRSTKLEDSAMYFCASSGVYEQFFGPGTRLTVL.

This chain connects TRBV7-6 to TRBJ2-7; D possibly corresponds to TRBD1 (6 bases). Per the germline V gene, CDR1 is SGHVS and CDR2 is FNYEAQ. V was trimmed by 5 bases and J by 4 bases, leaving 15 bases between them. CDR3 size: 14 residues. The CDR3 DNA is TGTGCCAGCAGCGCCGGGACAATCAGTTACGAGCAGTACTTC. Translated, it gives CASSAGTISYEQYF.

The chain employs TRBV20-1 and TRBJ1-4; tentative D call: TRBD1 (6 bases). Germline CDR1 DFQATT, CDR2 SNEGSKA (reference sequence). V lost 2 bases to trimming and J lost 3 bases, with 13 bases between them. The CDR3 extends over 15 amino acids. This chain's CDR3 is CSARLRGGSNEKLFF. The CDR3 DNA sequence: TGCAGTGCTAGACTTAGAGGGGGTTCTAATGAAAAACTGTTTTTT.

CDR3 residues: CASSDSANTEAFF. The CDR3 DNA is TGTGCCAGCAGCGATTCGGCAAACACTGAAGCTTTCTTT. The V and J genes are TRBV9 and TRBJ1-1; D remains unclear. Germline CDR1 and CDR2: SGDLS and YYNGEE. The V end was cut by 3 bases, the J end by 2 bases, with 8 bases between. This CDR3 comprises 13 residues.

This clonotype was observed once. V usage is TRBV12-3 or TRBV12-4 and J usage is TRBJ1-2, with D perhaps matching TRBD1 (5 bases). The CDR3 contains 12 residues. Trimming pared 6 bases from V and 6 bases from J, leaving 11 bases between. The CDR3 DNA reads as TGTGCCAGCAGACCCGGGGCAGATGGCTACACCTTC. As protein: CASRPGADGYTF.

V and J are TRBV2 and TRBJ2-1; 13 nucleotides line up with TRBD2. The V segment lost 3 bases and the J segment 5 bases; nucleotides outside the gene matches: 4. CDR3 length equals 16 residues. Germline V gene sequence: CDR1 SNHLY, CDR2 FYNNEI. The CDR3 sequence is CASSDLGLAGNNEQFF. The CDR3 bases are TGTGCCAGCAGTGACCTGGGACTAGCGGGAAACAATGAGCAGTTCTTC.

About this clonotype: Because the CDR3's place on the DNA is in doubt, the DNA is left out and the CDR3 is given as listed by TCRdb. This chain links TRBV2 with TRBJ2-7; the table's D call of TRBD2 was not tested on the DNA. In germline, CDR1 is SNHLY, CDR2 FYNNEI. Including both end residues, the CDR3 is 14 amino acids long. The CDR3 loop reads CASTFGARTYEQYF.

The rearrangement uses TRBV6-6 and TRBJ1-5; a weak D match, TRBD1 (5 bases). The CDR3 length is 15 residues. Deletions cut 3 bases from V and 4 bases from J, with 13 bases between. Germline CDR1 is MNHNY and CDR2 is SVGAGI (reference sequence). CDR3: CASSYFRGPNQPQHF. The CDR3 region has the DNA TGTGCCAGCAGTTATTTTCGGGGACCTAATCAGCCCCAGCATTTT.

V and J are TRBV4-2 and TRBJ2-7; D remains unclear. CDR1 and CDR2 from the germline V gene are LGHNA and YNFKEQ. The CDR3 runs 15 residues. V lost 0 bases and J lost 0, with 9 bases in between. The CDR3 region has the DNA TGTGCCAGCAGCCAAGAAGAGGCAAGCTCCTACGAGCAGTACTTC. Encoded protein: CASSQEEASSYEQYF.

The chain employs TRBV7-6 and TRBJ2-5, with D uncertain. Germline loops: CDR1 SGHVS, CDR2 FNYEAQ. The CDR3 totals 13 residues. The ends were cut back, 5 bases at V and 5 bases at J, with 12 bases in the middle. In nucleotides, the CDR3 is TGTGCCAGCAGCCACTCGGGTGTGGAGACCCAGTACTTC. Its protein product is CASSHSGVETQYF.

V is TRBV14 and J is TRBJ1-1; a weak D match, TRBD1 (5 bases). This CDR3 comprises 14 residues. Looked up from germline, CDR1 is SGHDN and CDR2 is FVKESK. V was cut by 2 bases and J by 8 bases, with 15 bases left in between. The DNA of the CDR3 is TGTGCCAGCAGCCAATTCATGTCCGGGGGAGAAGCTTTCTTT. It yields the protein CASSQFMSGGEAFF.

This clonotype was recorded only once. V and J are TRBV20-1 and TRBJ1-1; D is perhaps TRBD1 (5 bases). Per the germline V gene, CDR1 is DFQATT and CDR2 is SNEGSKA (reference sequence). The V and J ends lost 0 bases and 1 base respectively, with 6 bases between them. This CDR3 comprises 13 residues. The CDR3 sequence: CSARDGANTEAFF. For the CDR3, the DNA is TGCAGTGCTAGAGACGGGGCGAACACTGAAGCTTTCTTT.

V is TRBV4-1 and J is TRBJ1-1; weak D call: TRBD1 (6 bases). CDR1 and CDR2 from the germline V gene are MGHRA and YSYEKL. The CDR3 totals 15 residues. With 0 bases removed from V and 6 bases from J, the gap between germline ends came to 14 bases. The CDR3 here is CASSQDPGGAPEAFF. In DNA, the CDR3 is TGCGCCAGCAGCCAAGATCCGGGGGGCGCCCCTGAAGCTTTCTTT.

The rearrangement uses TRBV20-1 and TRBJ2-7; D perhaps matches TRBD2 (5 bases). The V gene's germline CDR1 is DFQATT and CDR2 SNEGSKA (reference sequence). The CDR3 totals 13 residues. V was shortened by 5 bases and J by 2 bases, with 13 bases between the two germline ends. CDR3 in DNA: TGCAGTGCTGAGACTACCTATCCCTACGAGCAGTACTTC. Translation: CSAETTYPYEQYF.

The rearrangement uses TRBV27 and TRBJ2-2; 10 bases line up with TRBD2. Germline loops: CDR1 MNHEY, CDR2 SMNVEV (reference sequence). Germline trimming cut 8 bases from V and 6 bases from J; bases unmatched to any gene: 6. The CDR3 spans 14 residues. DNA of the CDR3: TGTGCCAGCCGTCTAGCGGGAGCCTCCGGGGAGCTGTTTTTT. This codes for CASRLAGASGELFF.

The chain combines TRBV28 with TRBJ2-5, with D tentatively TRBD1 (5 bases). CDR3 length: 13 amino acids. CDR1 and CDR2 from the germline V gene are MDHEN and SYDVKM. V dropped 2 bases and J dropped 5 bases, with 9 bases sitting between them. In DNA form, the CDR3 reads TGTGCCAGCAGTTTAGGGGCTTTTGAGACCCAGTACTTC. This gives the protein CASSLGAFETQYF.